This T cell receptor beta chain was found in a study of cytomegalovirus exposure and HLA in healthy donors. Study-level points and caveats: Earlier findings revealed that most TCR beta V segments proved productive either about 87% or about 30% of the time. The authors enumerated 180 or so TCR beta chains as linked to cytomegalovirus. A few CMV-associated chains proved CMV antigen-specific in vitro. CMV serostatus was the only recorded immune exposure for donors.

PCR was performed using 60 Vbeta and 13 Jbeta primers. Some clones are missing from TCRdb's copy, which holds only in-frame ones; the method was immunoSEQ multiplex PCR. The table includes about 130,000 clones, approximately 61% detected once. This clone appeared a few times. The antigen remains unidentified. The sequenced sample was PBMCs. The sequence derives from a man aged 25 to 40 in good health and CMV-seropositive.

CDR3 nucleotides: TGTGCCAGCAGCTCAGGACAGCGGGAGCTGTTTTTT. The encoded protein is CASSSGQRELFF. The chain employs TRBV7-9 and TRBJ2-2, with D maybe TRBD1 (6 bases). V was pared by 4 bases and J by 9 bases, with 9 bases between. Germline V gives CDR1 SEHNR, CDR2 FQNEAQ (reference sequence). The CDR3 is made up of 12 amino acids.